Sequencing of this T cell receptor beta chain was carried out in a study of regulatory T cells in long-lasting Graves disease. Noted time point: newly diagnosed GD, antithyroid drugs for less than 3 months. Making the TCR library involved RNA that had been extracted from PBMCs. With EDTA tubes as the receptacles, about 10 milliliters of peripheral blood were drawn. Arm-PCR of CDR3 regions and iRepertoire HTBI primers were used to build TCR beta libraries. TCRdb re-derived calls from the multiplex PCR reads in MiXCR, one entry per CDR3 protein. The table includes approximately 490,000 distinct CDR3 sequences, roughly 17% detected once. This clonotype was counted only a few times. This CDR3 comprises 15 residues. The germline V gene has CDR1 SGHKS and CDR2 YYEKEE (reference sequence). V was cut by 4 bases and J by 1 base, with 14 bases left in between. These same records also appear under a second study, on T cells in Graves' hyperthyroidism and ophthalmopathy. According to that study: The HTBI primer set drove a first-round RT-PCR of the TCR CDR3.

V is TRBV5-5 and J is TRBJ2-5; D not certain. The source is a man aged 40-55 years with Graves disease. The input for sequencing was peripheral blood mononuclear cells (PBMCs), taken at new diagnosis, from a patient treated with antithyroid drugs. The CDR3 DNA reads TGTGCCAGCAGCCGATTCGGGCGGATCCAAGAGACCCAGTACTTC. Its protein is CASSRFGRIQETQYF. Supplemented by reference TRBV5-5 and TRBJ2-5, the full variable domain reads DAGVTQSPTHLIKTRGQQVTLRCSPISGHKSVSWYQQVLGQGPQFIFQYYEKEERGRGNFPDRFSARQFPNYSSELNVNALLLGDSALYLCASSRFGRIQETQYFGPGTRLLVL.